The 7 T cell receptor beta chains presented below share a single source sample, sequenced in a study of T cells in Graves' hyperthyroidism and ophthalmopathy. Using RNA transcripts as the source, TCR beta CDR3 regions were amplified. HTBI primers were the set used in a first-round RT-PCR of the TCR CDR3. A single record per CDR3 protein comes from TCRdb applying MiXCR to the multiplex PCR reads. The table includes approximately 600,000 distinct CDR3 sequences, 20% to 25% detected once. The sample was blood. These receptors all stem from a young man with Graves' ophthalmopathy.

The sample holds many counts of this clonotype. V usage is TRBV5-5 and J usage is TRBJ2-7; 8 bases fit TRBD1. V trimming: 4 bases; J trimming: 6 bases; junction bases outside the gene matches: 9. Germline V gives CDR1 SGHKS, CDR2 YYEKEE (reference sequence). This CDR3 is built from 14 residues. The CDR3 here is CASSLRTGTTEQYF. CDR3 DNA sequence: TGTGCCAGCAGCCTCCGGACAGGGACAACCGAGCAGTACTTC.

This clonotype was observed a handful of times. This sequence joins TRBV20-1 and TRBJ1-5, with 8 bases aligning to TRBD1. Germline-derived CDR1 and CDR2 are DFQATT and SNEGSKA (reference sequence). V trimming: 3 bases; J trimming: 7 bases; junction bases outside the gene matches: 8. The CDR3 has 14 residues. The CDR3 reads CSASEQGVGQPQHF. DNA for the CDR3: TGCAGTGCTAGTGAACAGGGGGTAGGACAGCCCCAGCATTTT.

This clonotype was found a few times. CDR3 sequence (DNA): TGTGCCGGAGGCCCATTTTCCCGGGGGAATAGCAATCAGCCCCAGCATTTT. Amino acids: CAGGPFSRGNSNQPQHF. The genes are TRBV11-2 and TRBJ1-5; tentatively, D is TRBD1 (5 bases). CDR3 length equals 17 residues. Germline V lookup: CDR1 SGHAT, CDR2 FQNNGV. V gave up 11 bases and J gave up 0 bases, with 23 bases separating them.

This clonotype was found a few times. V usage is TRBV6-1 and J usage is TRBJ2-3, with TRBD1 matching 10 bases. The CDR3 is 13 residues long. V gave up 1 base and J gave up 10 bases; unmatched junction bases: 2. The germline V gene encodes CDR1 MNHNS and CDR2 SASEGT. CDR3 nucleotide sequence: TGTGCCAGCAGTGAAGAGGGGACAGGGGCGCAGTATTTT. Protein: CASSEEGTGAQYF.

The V and J genes are TRBV7-9 and TRBJ1-1; tentative D call: TRBD1 (6 bases). Germline values: CDR1 SEHNR, CDR2 FQNEAQ (reference sequence). This CDR3 contains 13 residues. Trimming removed 8 bases at V and 5 bases at J, with 15 bases between. The CDR3 reads CASGAGGRTEAFF. The CDR3 coding sequence is TGTGCCAGCGGGGCCGGGGGGCGGACTGAAGCTTTCTTT.

CDR3 amino acids: CASREVLNTEAFF. In DNA form, the CDR3 reads TGCGCCAGCAGAGAAGTCTTGAACACTGAAGCTTTCTTT. V usage is TRBV10-2 and J usage is TRBJ1-1; D unresolved. This CDR3 has 13 residues. V was shortened by 6 bases and J by 0 bases, with 8 bases between the two germline ends. CDR1 and CDR2 from the germline V gene are WSHSY and SAAADI.

This clonotype showed up just a few times. V gene TRBV28 combines with J gene TRBJ2-1, with 10 positions matching TRBD2. The CDR3 loop spans 13 amino acids. Germline CDR1 MDHEN, CDR2 SYDVKM. V gave up 5 bases and J gave up 12 bases; unmatched junction bases: 7. The CDR3 region is CASSPRKRGGQFF. CDR3 DNA: TGTGCCAGCAGTCCCCGTAAGCGGGGGGGGCAGTTCTTC.